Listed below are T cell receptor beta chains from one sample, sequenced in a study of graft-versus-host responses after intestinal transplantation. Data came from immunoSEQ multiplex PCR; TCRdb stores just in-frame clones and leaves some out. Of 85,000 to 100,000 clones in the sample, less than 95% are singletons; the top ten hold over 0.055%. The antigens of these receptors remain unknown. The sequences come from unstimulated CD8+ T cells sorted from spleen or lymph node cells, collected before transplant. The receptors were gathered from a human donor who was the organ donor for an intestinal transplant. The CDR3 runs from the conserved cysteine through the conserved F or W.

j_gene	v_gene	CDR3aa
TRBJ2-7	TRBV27	CASSFIGTGDEQYF
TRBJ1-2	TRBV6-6	CASSYWRVGCYGYTF
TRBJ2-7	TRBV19	CASEPGTGVNEQYF
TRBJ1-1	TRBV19	CASSISGTGYTEAFF
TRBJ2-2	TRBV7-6	CASRLLAANTGELFF
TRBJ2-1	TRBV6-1	CASAPGLALNEQFF
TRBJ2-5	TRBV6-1	CASSVYSGETQYF
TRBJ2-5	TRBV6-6	CASSSRSLAGGETQYF
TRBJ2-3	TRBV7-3	CASSLAGGLNTDTQYF
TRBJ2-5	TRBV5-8	CASSLIGAQETQYF
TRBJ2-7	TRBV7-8	CASSFAGSYEQYF
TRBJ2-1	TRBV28	CASSLQGTREDEQFF
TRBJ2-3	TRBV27	CASSPFAGEGTDTQYF
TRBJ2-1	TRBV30	CAWSEAAEQFF
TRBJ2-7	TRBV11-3	CASSFEGTGLGEQYF
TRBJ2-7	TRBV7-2	CASSFISGSTYEQYF
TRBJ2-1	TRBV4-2	CASSGLANEQFF
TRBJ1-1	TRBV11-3	CASSFSGGTEAFF
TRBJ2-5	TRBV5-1	CASSLWPVSGQETQYF
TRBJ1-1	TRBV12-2	CASRTNRQGLSAEAFF
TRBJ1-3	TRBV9	CASSAAIGREKGGNTIYF
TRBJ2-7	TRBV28	CASSKYRTGWYEQYF
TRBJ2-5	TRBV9	CASSVGLREGQETQYF
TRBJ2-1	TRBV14	CASSHLQGAAYNEQFF
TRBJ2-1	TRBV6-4	CASSAGTSGGAPEFF
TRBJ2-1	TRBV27	CASSLAGGPPRAYNEQFF
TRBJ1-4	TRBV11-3	CASSAQGATNEKLFF
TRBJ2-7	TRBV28	CASSGLAGAPSSSSYEQYF
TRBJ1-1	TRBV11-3	CASSWGGTEAFF
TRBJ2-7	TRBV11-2	CASSPLAVLSTGACEQYF
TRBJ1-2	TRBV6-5	CASSEPGGISGYTF
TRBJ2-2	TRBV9	CASSVETGGTGELFF
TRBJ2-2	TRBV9	CASSVQSGSYTGELFF